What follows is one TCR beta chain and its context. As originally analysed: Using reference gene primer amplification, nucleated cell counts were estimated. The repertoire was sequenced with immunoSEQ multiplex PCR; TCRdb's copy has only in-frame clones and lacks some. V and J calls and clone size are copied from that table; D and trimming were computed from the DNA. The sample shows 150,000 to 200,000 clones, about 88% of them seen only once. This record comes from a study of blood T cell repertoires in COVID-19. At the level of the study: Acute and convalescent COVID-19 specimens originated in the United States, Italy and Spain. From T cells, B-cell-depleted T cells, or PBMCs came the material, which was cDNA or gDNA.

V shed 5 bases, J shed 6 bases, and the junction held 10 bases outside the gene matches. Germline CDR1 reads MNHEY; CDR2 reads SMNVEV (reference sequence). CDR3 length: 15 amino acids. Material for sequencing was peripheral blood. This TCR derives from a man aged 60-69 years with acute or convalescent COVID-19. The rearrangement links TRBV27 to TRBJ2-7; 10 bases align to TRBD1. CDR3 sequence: CASSPSGTGVSEQYV. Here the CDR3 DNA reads TGTGCCAGCAGTCCATCCGGGACAGGGGTCTCCGAGCAGTACGTC.